This TCR beta chain comes out of a study of T cell repertoires in cytomegalovirus infection (dated by TCRdb to the late 2010s). Context from the whole study: The HLA type of each donor mattered for the analysis, because public TCR beta signatures pointed to carriage of CMV infection along with the matching HLA type. Broader findings and caveats from the paper: In both this cohort and an independent roughly 350-donor cohort, the cumulative frequency of public TCR beta family members distinguished carriers of CMV infection plus the relevant HLA type. The ex vivo response was dominated by HLA-C-restricted CMV-specific TCR beta clonotypes, which also provided the single most frequent clonotype in two of eight donors.

This clonotype has only a few counts. Its antigen specificity is not known. It has no much larger one-base neighbor in the sample; base qualities were not kept. V has 3 bases trimmed and J has 8 bases trimmed; junction bases matching no gene number 10. CDR1 and CDR2 were assigned from the germline V gene (reference sequence) as SEHNR and FQNEAQ. The CDR3 runs 15 amino acids, cysteine and phenylalanine included. Of all the DNA, just the CDR3 is kept, 45 bases in frame from base 1. Instrument used: Illumina HiSeq 1500. TCRdb's own reprocessing of the public reads used fastp at Q25 and MiXCR and kept productive beta chains. Rows with a matching CDR3 protein are joined into one entry that keeps the most common DNA and genes. The table for this sample lists about 680,000 distinct CDR3 sequences; approximately 24% of them were counted only once. 8% of the sample is taken by the ten largest.

This TCR came from a human donor in good health (CMV status not recorded). Some clones in this sample may be carry-over from other donors' samples. The sequence links TRBV7-9 to TRBJ1-2; a stretch of 9 junction bases matches TRBD1. The sample consisted of CD8+ T cells from PBMCs. The DNA sequence follows: TGTGCCAGCAGCTTCACGGGACAGGGAAATTTGGGCTACACCTTC. This encodes CASSFTGQGNLGYTF.